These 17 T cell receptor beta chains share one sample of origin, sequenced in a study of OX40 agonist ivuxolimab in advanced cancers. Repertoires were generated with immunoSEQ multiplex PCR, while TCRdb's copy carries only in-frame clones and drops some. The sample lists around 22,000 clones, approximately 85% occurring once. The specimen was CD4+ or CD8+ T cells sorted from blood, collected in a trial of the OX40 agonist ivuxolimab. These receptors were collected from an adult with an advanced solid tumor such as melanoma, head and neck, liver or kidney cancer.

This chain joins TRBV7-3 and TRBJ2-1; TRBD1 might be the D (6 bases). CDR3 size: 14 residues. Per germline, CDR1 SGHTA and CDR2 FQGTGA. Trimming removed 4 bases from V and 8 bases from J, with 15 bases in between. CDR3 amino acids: CASSSRQVSDEQFF. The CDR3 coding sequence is TGTGCCAGCAGCTCGAGACAGGTTTCGGATGAGCAGTTCTTC.

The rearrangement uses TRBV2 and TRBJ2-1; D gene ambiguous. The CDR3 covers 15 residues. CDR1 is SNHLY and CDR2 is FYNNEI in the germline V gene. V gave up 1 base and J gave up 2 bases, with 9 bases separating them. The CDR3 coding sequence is TGTGCCAGCAGTGAAGAAGATAAGCCCTACAATGAGCAGTTCTTC. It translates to CASSEEDKPYNEQFF.

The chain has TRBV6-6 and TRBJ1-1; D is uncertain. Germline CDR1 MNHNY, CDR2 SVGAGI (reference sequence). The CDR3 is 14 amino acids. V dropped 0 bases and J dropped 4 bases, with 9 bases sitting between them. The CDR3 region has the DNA TGTGCCAGCAGTTACTCGGAGTGGGGCACTGAAGCTTTCTTT. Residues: CASSYSEWGTEAFF.

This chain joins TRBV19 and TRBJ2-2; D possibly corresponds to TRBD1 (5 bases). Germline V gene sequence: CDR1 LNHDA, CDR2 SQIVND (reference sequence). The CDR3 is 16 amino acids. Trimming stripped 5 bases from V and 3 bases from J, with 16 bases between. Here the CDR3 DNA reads TGTGCCAGTAGTCCATCGGCAGGGTGGGACACCGGGGAGCTGTTTTTT. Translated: CASSPSAGWDTGELFF. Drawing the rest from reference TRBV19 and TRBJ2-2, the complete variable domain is DGGITQSPKYLFRKEGQNVTLSCEQNLNHDAMYWYRQDPGQGLRLIYYSQIVNDFQKGDIAEGYSVSREKKESFPLTVTSAQKNPTAFYLCASSPSAGWDTGELFFGEGSRLTVL.

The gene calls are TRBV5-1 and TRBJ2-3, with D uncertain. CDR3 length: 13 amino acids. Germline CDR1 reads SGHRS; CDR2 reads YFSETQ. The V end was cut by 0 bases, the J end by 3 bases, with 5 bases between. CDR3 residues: CASSLGATDTQYF. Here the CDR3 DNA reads TGCGCCAGCAGCTTGGGAGCAACAGATACGCAGTATTTT. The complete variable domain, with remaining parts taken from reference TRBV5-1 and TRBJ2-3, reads KAGVTQTPRYLIKTRGQQVTLSCSPISGHRSVSWYQQTPGQGLQFLFEYFSETQRNKGNFPGRFSGRQFSNSRSEMNVSTLELGDSALYLCASSLGATDTQYFGPGTRLTVL.

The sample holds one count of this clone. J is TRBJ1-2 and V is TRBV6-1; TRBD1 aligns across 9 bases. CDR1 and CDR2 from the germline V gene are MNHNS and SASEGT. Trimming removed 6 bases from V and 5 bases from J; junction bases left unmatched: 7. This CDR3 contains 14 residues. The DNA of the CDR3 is TGTGCCAGCAGGGAGACAGGGGGGGCTTATGGCTACACCTTC. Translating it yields CASRETGGAYGYTF.

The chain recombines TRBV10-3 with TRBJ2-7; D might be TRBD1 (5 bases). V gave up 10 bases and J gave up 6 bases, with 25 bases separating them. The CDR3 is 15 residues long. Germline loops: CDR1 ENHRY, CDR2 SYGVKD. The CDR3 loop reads CATQTSDRKGIEQYF. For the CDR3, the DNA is TGTGCCACCCAAACCTCGGATAGGAAGGGGATCGAGCAGTACTTC.

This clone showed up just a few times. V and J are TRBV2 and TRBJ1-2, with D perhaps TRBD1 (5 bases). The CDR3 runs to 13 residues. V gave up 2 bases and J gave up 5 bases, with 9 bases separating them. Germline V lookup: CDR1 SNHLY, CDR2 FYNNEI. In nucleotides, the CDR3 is TGTGCCAGCAGTGAATTGACAGCGTATGGCTACACCTTC. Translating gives CASSELTAYGYTF.

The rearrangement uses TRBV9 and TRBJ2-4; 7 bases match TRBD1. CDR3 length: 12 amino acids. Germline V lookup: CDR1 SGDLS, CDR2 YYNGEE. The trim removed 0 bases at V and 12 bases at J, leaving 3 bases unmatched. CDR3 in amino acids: CASSVGTGSQYF. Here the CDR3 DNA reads TGTGCCAGCAGCGTAGGGACAGGAAGTCAGTACTTC. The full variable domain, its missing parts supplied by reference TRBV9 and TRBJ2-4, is DSGVTQTPKHLITATGQRVTLRCSPRSGDLSVYWYQQSLDQGLQFLIQYYNGEERAKGNILERFSAQQFPDLHSELNLSSLELGDSALYFCASSVGTGSQYFGAGTRLSVL.

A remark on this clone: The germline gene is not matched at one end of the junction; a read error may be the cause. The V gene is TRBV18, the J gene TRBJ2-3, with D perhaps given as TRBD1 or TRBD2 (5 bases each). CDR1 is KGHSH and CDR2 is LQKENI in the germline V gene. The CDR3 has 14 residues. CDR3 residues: CASSTPGPGDTQYF. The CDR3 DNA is TGTGCCAGCTCAACACCGGGGCCAGGGGATACGCAGTATTTT.

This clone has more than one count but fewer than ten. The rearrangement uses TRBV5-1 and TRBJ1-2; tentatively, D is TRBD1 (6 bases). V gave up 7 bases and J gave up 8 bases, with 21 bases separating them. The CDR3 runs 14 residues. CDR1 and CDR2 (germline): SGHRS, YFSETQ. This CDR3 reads CASRLAGAEDGYTF. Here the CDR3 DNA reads TGCGCCAGCCGTTTGGCAGGGGCCGAAGACGGCTACACCTTC.

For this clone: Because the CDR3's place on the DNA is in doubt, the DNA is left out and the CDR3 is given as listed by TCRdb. The CDR3 spells CASILGGDRQYEQYF. This chain connects TRBV2 to TRBJ2-7. The V gene's germline CDR1 is SNHLY and CDR2 FYNNEI. The CDR3 is 15 residues long, counting both termini.

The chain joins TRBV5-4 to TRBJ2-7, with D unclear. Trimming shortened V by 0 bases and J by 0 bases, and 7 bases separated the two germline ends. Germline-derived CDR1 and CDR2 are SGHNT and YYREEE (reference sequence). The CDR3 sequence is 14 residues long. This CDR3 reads CASSLASASYEQYF. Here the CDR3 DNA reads TGTGCCAGCAGCTTGGCCTCGGCCTCCTACGAGCAGTACTTC.

The CDR3 DNA reads as TGTGCCAGCAGCGTAGCTAGCGACAGCGGAGGAAACACCATATATTTT. It codes for CASSVASDSGGNTIYF. The genes are TRBV9 and TRBJ1-3, with a tentative D call TRBD1 (5 bases). CDR1 and CDR2 (germline): SGDLS, YYNGEE. Trimming removed 0 bases at V and 4 bases at J, with 14 bases between. This CDR3 spans 16 amino acids.

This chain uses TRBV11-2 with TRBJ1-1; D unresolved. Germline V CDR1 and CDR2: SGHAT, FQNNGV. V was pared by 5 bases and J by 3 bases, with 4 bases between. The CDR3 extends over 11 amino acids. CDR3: CASSTYTEAFF. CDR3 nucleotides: TGTGCCAGCAGCACGTACACTGAAGCTTTCTTT.

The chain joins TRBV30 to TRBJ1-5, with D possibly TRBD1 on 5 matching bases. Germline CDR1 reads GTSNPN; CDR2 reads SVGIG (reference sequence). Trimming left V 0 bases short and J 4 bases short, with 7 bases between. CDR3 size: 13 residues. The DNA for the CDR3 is TGTGCCTGGAGTGTACAGGAGAATCAGCCCCAGCATTTT. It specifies CAWSVQENQPQHF.

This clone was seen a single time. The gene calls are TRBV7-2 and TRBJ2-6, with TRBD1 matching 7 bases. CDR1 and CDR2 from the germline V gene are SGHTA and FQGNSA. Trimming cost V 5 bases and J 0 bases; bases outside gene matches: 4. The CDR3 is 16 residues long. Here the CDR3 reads CASSRQGLSGANVLTF. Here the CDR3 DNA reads TGTGCCAGCAGCCGACAGGGCCTCTCTGGGGCCAACGTCCTGACTTTC.